The next 10 T cell receptor beta chains were all read from a single sample in a study of shared clonotypes between healthy human individuals. Libraries were prepared by immunoSEQ multiplex PCR; TCRdb keeps only in-frame clonotypes and omits some of them. The table has 1.4 million to 1.5 million clones, around 95% seen once; the top ten hold over 1%. Sequencing was done on a sample of naive CD4+ T cells sorted from blood. Subset here: CD45RA+ positively selected. The source is a man younger than 45 in good health.

V gene TRBV28 combines with J gene TRBJ2-3; D is unresolved. V lost 5 bases to trimming and J lost 6 bases, with 12 bases between them. This CDR3 is built from 13 residues. Germline V gene lookup returns CDR1 MDHEN and CDR2 SYDVKM. The DNA of the CDR3 is TGTGCCAGCAGTGACCATACCCACGATACGCAGTATTTT. As protein: CASSDHTHDTQYF.

Concerning this clone itself: At one end the junction does not follow the germline gene, possibly because of a read error. The chain couples TRBV7-7 to TRBJ1-4; TRBD1 aligns across 7 bases. The length of the CDR3 is 15 residues. Germline assignment: CDR1 SSHAT and CDR2 FNYEAQ (reference sequence). The CDR3 nucleotides are TGTGCTAGCAGCGTACAAAGGGGGCTTAATGAAAAACTGTTTTTT. Protein: CASSVQRGLNEKLFF. Combining the CDR3 with reference TRBV7-7 and TRBJ1-4 gives the whole variable domain GAGVSQSPRYKVTKRGQDVTLRCDPISSHATLYWYQQALGQGPEFLTYFNYEAQPDKSGLPSDRFSAERPEGSISTLTIQRTEQRDSAMYRCASSVQRGLNEKLFFGSGTQLSVL.

V gene TRBV28 combines with J gene TRBJ2-2; D unclear. Germline assignment: CDR1 MDHEN and CDR2 SYDVKM. V dropped 3 bases and J dropped 4 bases, with 6 bases sitting between them. The CDR3 is 13 residues long. CDR3 region: CASSFRSTGELFF. Here the CDR3 DNA reads TGTGCCAGCAGTTTCCGGTCCACCGGGGAGCTGTTTTTT.

The chain recombines TRBV19 with TRBJ1-4; D remains unclear. V lost 3 bases to trimming and J lost 1 base, with 12 bases between them. Looked up from germline, CDR1 is LNHDA and CDR2 is SQIVND (reference sequence). CDR3 size: 16 residues. The CDR3: CASSMGRILTNEKLFF. The CDR3, as DNA: TGTGCCAGTAGTATGGGCAGGATCTTAACTAATGAAAAACTGTTTTTT. The variable domain in full, completed from reference TRBV19 and TRBJ1-4, reads DGGITQSPKYLFRKEGQNVTLSCEQNLNHDAMYWYRQDPGQGLRLIYYSQIVNDFQKGDIAEGYSVSREKKESFPLTVTSAQKNPTAFYLCASSMGRILTNEKLFFGSGTQLSVL.

V is TRBV6-5 and J is TRBJ1-1, with 7 bases lining up with TRBD1. Per germline, CDR1 MNHEY and CDR2 SVGAGI. V lost 5 bases to trimming and J lost 5 bases; unmatched junction nucleotides: 8. The length of the CDR3 is 14 residues. The CDR3 nucleotides are TGTGCCAGCAGTCGTCAGGGGGGCAATACTGAAGCTTTCTTT. This gives the protein CASSRQGGNTEAFF.

The chain combines TRBV27 with TRBJ2-1, with 12 bases identical to TRBD2. Germline assignment: CDR1 MNHEY and CDR2 SMNVEV (reference sequence). V shed 5 bases, J shed 9 bases, and the junction held 5 bases outside the gene matches. This CDR3 region has 14 residues. The CDR3 spells CASSHGTSGLEQFF. CDR3 DNA sequence: TGTGCCAGCAGTCACGGGACTAGCGGGCTTGAGCAGTTCTTC.

The chain carries TRBV9 and TRBJ2-5, with 12 bases that match TRBD2. Germline CDR1 SGDLS, CDR2 YYNGEE. V lost 3 bases, J lost 5 bases, and 5 bases stayed unmatched. The CDR3 consists of 15 residues. The DNA of the CDR3 is TGTGCCAGCAGCGAATCTAGCGGGAGGGTGGAGACCCAGTACTTC. It codes for CASSESSGRVETQYF.

V usage is TRBV7-2 and J usage is TRBJ2-7, with TRBD2 matching 12 bases. There are 19 residues in the CDR3. V lost 5 bases to trimming and J lost 2 bases; unmatched junction nucleotides: 16. The germline CDR1 and CDR2 sequences are SGHTA and FQGNSA. The CDR3 protein is CASSPGTATSGRWPYEQYF. The CDR3 DNA is TGTGCCAGCAGCCCAGGGACGGCTACTAGCGGGAGGTGGCCCTACGAGCAGTACTTC.

The chain uses TRBV9 and TRBJ2-5, with 8 bases identical to TRBD2. This CDR3 has 16 amino acids. Germline trimming cut 4 bases from V and 4 bases from J; bases unmatched to any gene: 12. Looked up from germline, CDR1 is SGDLS and CDR2 is YYNGEE. DNA for the CDR3: TGTGCCAGCAGCCCTGGGGGCGGGAGGACCAGAGAGACCCAGTACTTC. This encodes CASSPGGGRTRETQYF. Full variable domain (outside the CDR3, taken from reference TRBV9 and TRBJ2-5): DSGVTQTPKHLITATGQRVTLRCSPRSGDLSVYWYQQSLDQGLQFLIQYYNGEERAKGNILERFSAQQFPDLHSELNLSSLELGDSALYFCASSPGGGRTRETQYFGPGTRLLVL.

This rearrangement joins TRBV5-1 to TRBJ2-7; a weak D match, TRBD1 (5 bases). The CDR3 runs to 15 residues. With 3 bases removed from V and 2 bases from J, the gap between germline ends came to 15 bases. Germline CDR1 and CDR2: SGHRS and YFSETQ. DNA of the CDR3: TGCGCCAGCAGCTGGTTCACGGACAAACCCTACGAGCAGTACTTC. It translates to CASSWFTDKPYEQYF.